This T cell receptor (beta chain) is drawn from a study of blood T cell repertoires in COVID-19. Germline V lookup: CDR1 LNHDA, CDR2 SQIVND (reference sequence). V shed 5 bases and J 4 bases; nucleotides not matched to a gene: 4. The CDR3 covers 14 residues. Some clones are missing from TCRdb's copy, which holds only in-frame ones; the method was immunoSEQ multiplex PCR. The data contain approximately 200,000 clones, 70% to 90% of them singletons. The sequenced sample consisted of peripheral blood. The chain employs TRBV19 and TRBJ2-1; TRBD1 matches at 8 bases. This sequence originates from a middle-aged man who had recovered from COVID-19. CDR3 bases: TGTGCCAGTAGTGCAGGGGGCACTTACAATGAGCAGTTCTTC. Translated, it gives CASSAGGTYNEQFF.